This entry lists 18 T cell receptor beta chains sequenced from one sample in a study of beta chain features in type 1 diabetes. Study-wide points: TCRB CDR3s from Type 1 diabetes patients were moderately but significantly shorter in all four CD4+ subsets.

Of the isolated RNA, all was reverse transcribed, and so the sequenced material was expressed TCRB transcripts. Method: immunoSEQ multiplex PCR; TCRdb's copy keeps in-frame clones and lacks some. The table includes more than 200,000 clones, 16% detected once. Which antigens these TCRs recognize remains unknown. Specimen: naive CD4+ T cells from blood. These receptors were collected from a man aged 25-45 years with type 1 diabetes.

V is TRBV5-1 and J is TRBJ2-1; TRBD2 agrees at 11 bases. Germline V gene data show CDR1 as SGHRS and CDR2 as YFSETQ. CDR3 length: 17 residues. The J segment lost 3 bases and the V segment lost 3 bases, leaving 8 bases of the junction unmatched. In DNA, the CDR3 is TGCGCCAGCAGCTCGTGGACCGGGACTAGCGGCTACAATGAGCAGTTCTTC. Protein sequence: CASSSWTGTSGYNEQFF.

The rearrangement links TRBV5-1 to TRBJ1-2, with 7 positions matching TRBD1. The germline CDR1 and CDR2 sequences are SGHRS and YFSETQ. V lost 4 bases and J lost 0; bases outside the gene matches: 6. The CDR3 is 15 amino acids. As DNA, the CDR3 is TGCGCCAGCAGCCCGGGGACAGCCACTAACTATGGCTACACCTTC. It codes for CASSPGTATNYGYTF. Together with reference TRBV5-1 and TRBJ1-2, the CDR3 gives the full variable domain: KAGVTQTPRYLIKTRGQQVTLSCSPISGHRSVSWYQQTPGQGLQFLFEYFSETQRNKGNFPGRFSGRQFSNSRSEMNVSTLELGDSALYLCASSPGTATNYGYTFGSGTRLTVV.

This clone showed up just a few times. The rearrangement links TRBV30 to TRBJ1-4; D is unclear. The CDR3 runs to 14 residues. The V and J ends lost 1 base and 6 bases respectively, with 12 bases between them. The germline CDR1 and CDR2 sequences are GTSNPN and SVGIG (reference sequence). CDR3 loop: CAWSGAGVDEKLFF. In DNA, the CDR3 is TGTGCCTGGAGTGGTGCCGGGGTGGATGAAAAACTGTTTTTT.

This clone occurred a few times. This chain joins TRBV7-2 and TRBJ2-3, with TRBD2 identical over 9 bases. CDR1 and CDR2 (germline): SGHTA, FQGNSA. The CDR3 spans 15 residues. DNA for the CDR3: TGTGCGAATAAGGAAGGACTAGCGACTACAGATACGCAGTATTTT. Residues: CANKEGLATTDTQYF.

This clone was counted a few times. This sequence joins TRBV25-1 and TRBJ2-2; D uncertain. The CDR3 runs 13 residues. Trimming removed 7 bases from V and 6 bases from J, with 12 bases in between. Germline V gene sequence: CDR1 MGHDK, CDR2 SYGVNS. The CDR3 reads CASTRTPSGELFF. CDR3 sequence (DNA): TGTGCCAGCACCCGAACCCCATCCGGGGAGCTGTTTTTT.

In its sample, this clone was seen a few times. J is TRBJ2-7 and V is TRBV29-1; D is uncertain. The length of the CDR3 is 13 residues. Germline-derived CDR1 and CDR2 are SQVTM and ANQGSEA. The V gene lost 7 bases and the J gene lost 7 bases, with 20 bases spanning the gap. As DNA, the CDR3 is TGCAGCGCCTTCGACGGGCGCCCCGCGGAGCAGTACTTC. It translates to CSAFDGRPAEQYF.

The rearrangement uses TRBV23-1 and TRBJ2-7; 7 positions match TRBD1. TRBV23-1 is noted as an ORF with a role that remains uncertain. There are 15 residues in the CDR3. The J segment lost 0 bases and the V segment lost 5 bases, leaving 7 bases of the junction unmatched. CDR3 residues: CASSGLGQHSYEQYF. In DNA form, the CDR3 reads TGCGCCAGCAGTGGTTTGGGACAGCACTCCTACGAGCAGTACTTC.

This chain joins TRBV14 and TRBJ1-2; no clear D gene. This CDR3 region has 12 residues. Germline CDR1 reads SGHDN; CDR2 reads FVKESK. Trimming pared 3 bases from V and 8 bases from J, leaving 10 bases between. In DNA form, the CDR3 reads TGTGCCAGCAGCCACACCGGGCAAGGCTACACCTTC. Its protein product is CASSHTGQGYTF.

This chain uses TRBV30 with TRBJ2-1; TRBD2 agrees at 9 bases. V lost 0 bases, J lost 7 bases, and 10 bases stayed unmatched. The germline V gene has CDR1 GTSNPN and CDR2 SVGIG (reference sequence). The CDR3 loop spans 16 amino acids. CDR3 amino acids: CAWSVAAGGLWNEQFF. The CDR3 region has the DNA TGTGCCTGGAGTGTGGCAGCGGGAGGTTTGTGGAATGAGCAGTTCTTC. Together with reference TRBV30 and TRBJ2-1, the CDR3 gives the full variable domain: SQTIHQWPATLVQPVGSPLSLECTVEGTSNPNLYWYRQAAGRGLQLLFYSVGIGQISSEVPQNLSASRPQDRQFILSSKKLLLSDSGFYLCAWSVAAGGLWNEQFFGPGTRLTVL.

The genes are TRBV29-1 and TRBJ2-7; 7 nucleotides align to TRBD2. The ends lost 4 bases at V and 5 bases at J; junction bases unmatched: 14. The CDR3 is 15 residues long. CDR1 is SQVTM and CDR2 is ANQGSEA in the germline V gene. The CDR3 nucleotides read TGCAGCGTTGTTCCCCCAGCGGGAATCGGCGACGAGCAGTACTTC. It codes for CSVVPPAGIGDEQYF.

This clone has just a few counts. The genes are TRBV29-1 and TRBJ2-1, with D possibly matching TRBD1 (6 bases). CDR1 SQVTM and CDR2 ANQGSEA come from the germline V gene. This CDR3 has 12 amino acids. V was shortened by 4 bases and J by 6 bases, with 10 bases between the two germline ends. CDR3 nucleotide sequence: TGCAGCGTTGGGGGGCCAATCAATGAGCAGTTCTTC. This encodes CSVGGPINEQFF.

This clone has just a few counts. The rearrangement uses TRBV7-2 and TRBJ2-5; 8 nucleotides line up with TRBD1. Germline assignment: CDR1 SGHTA and CDR2 FQGNSA. V gave up 5 bases and J gave up 2 bases; unmatched junction bases: 7. The CDR3 spans 15 residues. CDR3 in amino acids: CASSVDRARQETQYF. CDR3 nucleotides: TGTGCCAGCAGCGTGGACAGGGCCAGACAAGAGACCCAGTACTTC.

The chain uses TRBV4-3 and TRBJ2-6; maybe TRBD2 (5 bases). This CDR3 is 16 amino acids long. Trimming took off 0 bases at V and 0 bases at J, with 6 bases between the two ends. Germline V lookup: CDR1 LGHNA, CDR2 YSLEER. In DNA, the CDR3 is TGCGCCAGCAGCCAAGAGGGAGCCTCTGGGGCCAACGTCCTGACTTTC. Its protein is CASSQEGASGANVLTF.

This sequence joins TRBV2 and TRBJ2-4; 10 nucleotides match TRBD1. Germline loops: CDR1 SNHLY, CDR2 FYNNEI. The CDR3 runs 13 residues. The V gene end was trimmed by 5 bases and the J gene end by 9 bases; junction bases not matched to a gene: 4. CDR3 sequence reads: CASSPGTGAIQYF. The DNA for the CDR3 is TGTGCCAGCAGTCCCGGGACAGGGGCCATTCAGTACTTC.

The table lists this clone with a few counts. CDR3 region: CASSPSTGGYEQYF. The CDR3 bases are TGTGCCAGCTCACCGTCGACAGGGGGCTACGAGCAGTACTTC. The rearrangement uses TRBV18 and TRBJ2-7; 9 nucleotides line up with TRBD1. J lost 3 bases, V lost 3 bases, and 3 bases had no gene match. CDR3 length: 14 residues. Germline loops: CDR1 KGHSH, CDR2 LQKENI.

This clone was found a few times. The chain has TRBV4-3 and TRBJ2-2; either TRBD1 or TRBD2 may supply D (5 bases each). Germline V gene sequence: CDR1 LGHNA, CDR2 YSLEER. The CDR3 is 16 residues long. V gave up 0 bases and J gave up 6 bases, with 14 bases separating them. The CDR3 DNA is TGCGCCAGCAGCCAAGATCTACCTGGGGGTGCCGGGGAGCTGTTTTTT. Protein: CASSQDLPGGAGELFF.

This CDR3 reads CASGSLGEKRSYEQYF. DNA of the CDR3: TGTGCCAGCGGATCCTTGGGGGAGAAGCGGTCCTACGAGCAGTACTTC. The genes are TRBV28 and TRBJ2-7; either TRBD1 or TRBD2 may fit D (5 bases each). V lost 8 bases to trimming and J lost 1 base, with 21 bases between them. Germline lookup yields CDR1 MDHEN and CDR2 SYDVKM. This CDR3 has 16 amino acids. The whole variable domain, remainder taken from reference TRBV28 and TRBJ2-7, is DVKVTQSSRYLVKRTGEKVFLECVQDMDHENMFWYRQDPGLGLRLIYFSYDVKMKEKGDIPEGYSVSREKKERFSLILESASTNQTSMYLCASGSLGEKRSYEQYFGPGTRLTVT.

The V and J genes are TRBV7-6 and TRBJ2-7, with 7 positions matching TRBD2. Germline V gene sequence: CDR1 SGHVS, CDR2 FNYEAQ. This CDR3 is 15 amino acids long. After removal of 1 base from V and 3 bases from J, the junction contained 6 bases not matched to a gene. CDR3 residues: CASSLDPGRGYEQYF. DNA for the CDR3: TGTGCCAGCAGCTTAGACCCGGGGAGGGGCTACGAGCAGTACTTC. Drawing the rest from reference TRBV7-6 and TRBJ2-7, the complete variable domain is GAGVSQSPRYKVTKRGQDVALRCDPISGHVSLYWYRQALGQGPEFLTYFNYEAQQDKSGLPNDRFSAERPEGSISTLTIQRTEQRDSAMYRCASSLDPGRGYEQYFGPGTRLTVT.